The rows below give T cell receptor beta chains drawn from one sample of a study of chemoradiotherapy in HPV16-positive cancers. Generated by immunoSEQ multiplex PCR, the TCRdb table keeps only in-frame clones and is missing some. The sample comprises about 68,000 clones, about 90% of which are singletons, and over 4% rests with the top ten. The input for sequencing was blood, taken from a patient who underwent chemoradiotherapy. The source of these receptors is a human donor with HPV-associated anogenital cancer. The CDR3 runs from the conserved cysteine through the conserved F or W. Fields, in order: J gene, clone size, D gene, V gene, CDR3 DNA, CDR3 protein. A D gene is named only where the DNA matches it firmly. Size is omitted from some rows. Given values are once, few, many or a class for expanded clones.

J: TRBJ2-7
size: NA
D: NA
V: TRBV11-2
DNA: TGTGCCAGCAGCTTAGAATCCGGGATTTGGAGCTACGAGCAGTACTTC
CDR3: CASSLESGIWSYEQYF

J: TRBJ1-2
size: NA
D: NA
V: TRBV28
DNA: TGTGCCAGCAGTTTACGGATGAGGGCGGAGGCTGGCTACACCTTC
CDR3: CASSLRMRAEAGYTF

J: TRBJ2-3
size: NA
D: NA
V: TRBV19
DNA: TGTGCCAGTAGTGAGCGCACAGATACGCAGTATTTT
CDR3: CASSERTDTQYF

J: TRBJ2-1
size: few
D: NA
V: TRBV10-3
DNA: TGTGCCATCAGTGAGGCGGGCCCTCAGGACAATGAGCAGTTCTTC
CDR3: CAISEAGPQDNEQFF

J: TRBJ2-3
size: once
D: NA
V: TRBV9
DNA: TGTGCCAGCAGCGTAGATGATCAGGGCACAGATACGCAGTATTTT
CDR3: CASSVDDQGTDTQYF

J: TRBJ2-7
size: few
D: TRBD1
V: TRBV2
DNA: TGTGCCAGCACCACGACAGGGATTGTCTACGAGCAGTACTTC
CDR3: CASTTTGIVYEQYF

J: TRBJ2-1
size: NA
D: NA
V: TRBV5-1
DNA: TGCGCCAGCAGCTTGGTAGGGGTTTCCTACAATGAGCAGTTCTTC
CDR3: CASSLVGVSYNEQFF

J: TRBJ1-1
size: NA
D: NA
V: TRBV28
DNA: TGTGCCAGCAGCCCTGAAGGGTGGATGAACACTGAAGCTTTCTTT
CDR3: CASSPEGWMNTEAFF

J: TRBJ1-2
size: once
D: NA
V: TRBV30
DNA: TGTGCCTGGAGTGTACCAGGAGTATATGGCTACACCTTC
CDR3: CAWSVPGVYGYTF

J: TRBJ1-1
size: NA
D: TRBD1
V: TRBV6-1
DNA: TGTGCCAGCAGTGAAGCTCGGACAGGGGGCTTAACTGAAGCTTTCTTT
CDR3: CASSEARTGGLTEAFF